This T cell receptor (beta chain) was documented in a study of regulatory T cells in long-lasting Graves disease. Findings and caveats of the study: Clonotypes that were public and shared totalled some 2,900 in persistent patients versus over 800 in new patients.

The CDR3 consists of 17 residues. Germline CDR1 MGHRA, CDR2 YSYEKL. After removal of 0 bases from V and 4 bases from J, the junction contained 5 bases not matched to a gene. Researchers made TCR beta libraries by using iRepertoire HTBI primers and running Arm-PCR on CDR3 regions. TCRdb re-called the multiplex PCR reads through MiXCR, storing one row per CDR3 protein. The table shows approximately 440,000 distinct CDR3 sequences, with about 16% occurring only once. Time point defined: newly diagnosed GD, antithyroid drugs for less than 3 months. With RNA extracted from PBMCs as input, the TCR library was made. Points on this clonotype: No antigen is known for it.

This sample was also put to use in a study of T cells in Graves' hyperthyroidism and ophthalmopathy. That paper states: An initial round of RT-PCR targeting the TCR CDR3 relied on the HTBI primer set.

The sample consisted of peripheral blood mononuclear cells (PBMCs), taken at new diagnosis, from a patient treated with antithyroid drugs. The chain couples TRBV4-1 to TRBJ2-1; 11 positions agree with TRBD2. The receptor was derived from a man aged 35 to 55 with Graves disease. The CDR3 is CASSQERGLAEYNEQFF. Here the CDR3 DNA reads TGCGCCAGCAGCCAAGAAAGGGGACTAGCGGAATACAATGAGCAGTTCTTC.